The next 26 T cell receptor beta chains were all read from a single sample in a study of beta chain features in type 1 diabetes (dated by TCRdb to between 2017 and 2018). The paper's findings and limits, for the study overall: In all four CD4+ subsets, TCRB CDR3 length was moderately but significantly shorter in type 1 diabetes patients.

Their target antigens are unknown. To prepare the library, the immunoSEQ multiplex PCR assay was applied. The High Capacity cDNA Reverse Transcription Kit was used to reverse transcribe all of the isolated RNA, meaning that expressed TCRB transcripts were what got sequenced. The source is immuneACCESS, and TCRdb retained only in-frame sequences with V and J called. Part of the clones is not carried over; for the studies checked, unresolved V genes explain less than half of this, and the remainder is unexplained. Here the sample has roughly 160,000 clones; roughly 8% occur a single time. The ten largest clones take up around 0.5% of the sample. The sequenced material came from central memory CD4+ T cells from blood. The receptors come from a man between 18 and 29 years old with type 1 diabetes.

The chain is built from TRBV5-5 and TRBJ2-1; 8 bases are a match to TRBD2. This CDR3 is 15 amino acids long. V trimming: 5 bases; J trimming: 6 bases; junction bases outside the gene matches: 10. Germline V gene sequence: CDR1 SGHKS, CDR2 YYEKEE (reference sequence). The CDR3 DNA reads as TGTGCCAGCAGTTTTAACGGGGGGGCGGTCAATGAGCAGTTCTTC. It yields the protein CASSFNGGAVNEQFF. The variable domain in full, completed from reference TRBV5-5 and TRBJ2-1, reads DAGVTQSPTHLIKTRGQQVTLRCSPISGHKSVSWYQQVLGQGPQFIFQYYEKEERGRGNFPDRFSARQFPNYSSELNVNALLLGDSALYLCASSFNGGAVNEQFFGPGTRLTVL.

This clone appeared a few times. The chain couples TRBV7-2 to TRBJ2-3, with D unclear. The ends were cut back, 5 bases at V and 8 bases at J, with 8 bases in the middle. There are 11 residues in the CDR3. From germline, CDR1 is SGHTA and CDR2 FQGNSA. The CDR3 DNA is TGTGCCAGCAGCCTAGGGCTTACGCAGTATTTT. It yields the protein CASSLGLTQYF.

This clone was found a few times. This chain joins TRBV28 and TRBJ1-4; 7 bases are shared with TRBD1. Germline V gives CDR1 MDHEN, CDR2 SYDVKM. J lost 5 bases, V lost 2 bases, and 5 bases had no gene match. The CDR3 covers 15 residues. This CDR3 is CASSLTGTENEKLFF. The CDR3 nucleotides are TGTGCCAGCAGTTTAACCGGGACAGAAAATGAAAAACTGTTTTTT.

This clone turned up a few times. The chain recombines TRBV5-1 with TRBJ2-1; possibly TRBD2 for D (7 bases). Looked up from germline, CDR1 is SGHRS and CDR2 is YFSETQ. V lost 1 base and J 8 bases, leaving 16 bases between the germline ends. The CDR3 contains 15 residues. The CDR3 spells CASSLSWREGDEQFF. The CDR3 nucleotides read TGCGCCAGCAGCTTGAGCTGGAGGGAGGGGGATGAGCAGTTCTTC.

This clone came up a few times. CDR3 sequence (DNA): TGTGCCACCTCGGGTCAGTTGAACACTGAAGCTTTCTTT. Protein product: CATSGQLNTEAFF. The chain uses TRBV6-6 and TRBJ1-1; no firm D call. The CDR3 runs to 13 residues. Germline V gives CDR1 MNHNY, CDR2 SVGAGI (reference sequence). The V end was cut by 10 bases, the J end by 0 bases, with 12 bases between.

V gene TRBV15 combines with J gene TRBJ2-1; D call uncertain. Trimming removed 5 bases at V and 7 bases at J, with 12 bases between. CDR1 LNHNV and CDR2 YYDKDF come from the germline V gene (reference sequence). The CDR3 sequence is 13 residues long. In DNA, the CDR3 is TGTGCCACCAGCCCACGAGGTGGGAATGAGCAGTTCTTC. This codes for CATSPRGGNEQFF.

This chain joins TRBV29-1 and TRBJ1-4; D gene uncertain. CDR3 length equals 15 residues. From germline, CDR1 is SQVTM and CDR2 ANQGSEA. V was shortened by 7 bases and J by 8 bases, with 23 bases between the two germline ends. The CDR3 protein is CSALSDSTAKEKLFF. The CDR3 DNA follows: TGCAGCGCTCTATCCGATAGTACAGCAAAGGAAAAACTGTTTTTT.

This clone was recorded a few times. V is TRBV5-1 and J is TRBJ2-2; TRBD1 matches 8 bases. The CDR3 has 17 residues. V lost 3 bases, J lost 6 bases, and 13 bases stayed unmatched. Germline V lookup: CDR1 SGHRS, CDR2 YFSETQ. The CDR3 reads CASSSGGGAGVPGELFF. The CDR3 DNA sequence: TGCGCCAGCAGCTCAGGGGGCGGGGCCGGCGTTCCCGGGGAGCTGTTTTTT.

V gene TRBV7-9 combines with J gene TRBJ2-1; the match to TRBD2 covers 10 bases. The CDR3 consists of 15 residues. J was trimmed by 6 bases and V by 4 bases; bases with no gene match: 6. Germline lookup yields CDR1 SEHNR and CDR2 FQNEAQ (reference sequence). In nucleotides, the CDR3 is TGTGCCAGCAGCTGGGGACTAGCGTTACCCAATGAGCAGTTCTTC. This translates into CASSWGLALPNEQFF.

There are a few counts of this clone. The J gene is TRBJ1-2, the V gene TRBV5-1, with a possible D match to TRBD1 (5 bases). This CDR3 is built from 14 residues. Germline V gives CDR1 SGHRS, CDR2 YFSETQ. V was trimmed by 4 bases and J by 7 bases, leaving 17 bases between them. The CDR3 loop is CASSAGVRGAGYTF. The CDR3, as DNA: TGCGCCAGCAGCGCGGGGGTGAGGGGTGCTGGCTACACCTTC.

The chain joins TRBV7-2 to TRBJ2-1; 10 bases are a match to TRBD1. The CDR3 covers 13 residues. The germline CDR1 and CDR2 sequences are SGHTA and FQGNSA. Trimming took 6 bases from V and 9 from J; bases not matched to a gene: 5. CDR3 protein: CASRRQGAPEQFF. The CDR3 DNA sequence: TGTGCCAGCAGAAGACAGGGGGCGCCTGAGCAGTTCTTC.

In this sample, this clone turned up a few times. V and J are TRBV5-1 and TRBJ2-7, with 10 bases identical to TRBD1. The CDR3 is made up of 14 amino acids. Germline V gene data show CDR1 as SGHRS and CDR2 as YFSETQ. Trimming removed 4 bases from V and 2 bases from J; junction bases left unmatched: 3. This CDR3 reads CASSAGQGAYEQYF. CDR3 in DNA: TGCGCCAGCAGCGCCGGACAGGGGGCCTACGAGCAGTACTTC.

The V call is TRBV29-1, the J call TRBJ2-3; 11 bases map to TRBD2. From germline, CDR1 is SQVTM and CDR2 ANQGSEA. This CDR3 region has 17 residues. V shed 7 bases, J shed 0 bases, and the junction held 12 bases outside the gene matches. The CDR3 reads CSGTGTSGRHSTDTQYF. CDR3 nucleotides: TGCAGCGGTACCGGGACTAGCGGCAGACACAGCACAGATACGCAGTATTTT.

In its sample, this clone was seen a few times. The V and J genes are TRBV28 and TRBJ1-2; D might be TRBD1 (5 bases). The ends were cut back, 2 bases at V and 7 bases at J, with 20 bases in the middle. The CDR3 is 16 residues long. Germline assignment: CDR1 MDHEN and CDR2 SYDVKM. The CDR3 nucleotides are TGTGCCAGCAGTTTAAGAGCAGGGACTACTCGAGGTGGCTACACCTTC. Its translation is CASSLRAGTTRGGYTF.

The chain carries TRBV2 and TRBJ2-3, with 12 bases identical to TRBD1. CDR3 length: 17 amino acids. Germline V gives CDR1 SNHLY, CDR2 FYNNEI. V dropped 4 bases and J dropped 6; count of bases not matched to a gene: 11. CDR3 sequence (DNA): TGTGCCAGCAGTGTCAGCCCCCCGGGACAGGGGGCGGATACGCAGTATTTT. Translating gives CASSVSPPGQGADTQYF.

This chain's CDR3 is CASSSLRGGINIQYF. In DNA, the CDR3 is TGTGCCAGCAGCTCCTTACGGGGAGGGATAAACATTCAGTACTTC. The chain links TRBV5-4 to TRBJ2-4; TRBD2 matches 7 bases. CDR1 and CDR2 (germline): SGHNT, YYREEE (reference sequence). V lost 3 bases to trimming and J lost 6 bases; unmatched junction nucleotides: 9. The CDR3 has 15 residues.

The chain employs TRBV4-2 and TRBJ2-3; D is undetermined. Germline V CDR1 and CDR2: LGHNA, YNFKEQ. Trimming removed 3 bases at V and 4 bases at J, with 8 bases between. The CDR3 is made up of 13 amino acids. The CDR3 spells CASSQGEADTQYF. The CDR3, as DNA: TGTGCCAGCAGCCAGGGTGAGGCAGATACGCAGTATTTT.

The table lists this clone with a count of one. V usage is TRBV2 and J usage is TRBJ2-2, with TRBD1 identical over 11 bases. Trimming cost V 7 bases and J 8 bases; bases outside gene matches: 12. This CDR3 comprises 16 residues. The germline CDR1 and CDR2 sequences are SNHLY and FYNNEI. The CDR3 DNA reads as TGTGCCAGCACTCCCCCGGGACAGGGGGTTTTTGGGGAGCTGTTTTTT. Protein product: CASTPPGQGVFGELFF.

This clone was recorded at least ten times. The rearrangement joins TRBV15 to TRBJ2-7; the D is unclear. V was trimmed by 3 bases and J by 6 bases, leaving 9 bases between them. Germline lookup yields CDR1 LNHNV and CDR2 YYDKDF (reference sequence). The length of the CDR3 is 12 residues. CDR3 residues: CATSSWSSEQYF. The CDR3 DNA reads as TGTGCCACCAGCAGTTGGAGCTCCGAGCAGTACTTC.

The V and J genes are TRBV2 and TRBJ2-2; TRBD2 matches 9 bases. This CDR3 has 17 residues. Losses at the gene ends were 8 bases for V and 5 bases for J; bases not matched to a gene: 15. The germline V gene encodes CDR1 SNHLY and CDR2 FYNNEI. The CDR3 nucleotides read TGTGCCAGCCTAGGCTTCGCGGGAGGGCGATCTACCGGGGAGCTGTTTTTT. Encoded protein: CASLGFAGGRSTGELFF.

This chain connects TRBV5-1 to TRBJ2-5; the match to TRBD2 covers 7 bases. J gave up 4 bases and V 3 bases, and 6 bases lay outside the gene matches. Looked up from germline, CDR1 is SGHRS and CDR2 is YFSETQ. The CDR3 sequence is 14 residues long. Written as DNA, the CDR3 is TGCGCCAGCAGCTCCGGGACTATGGGAGAGACCCAGTACTTC. Its protein is CASSSGTMGETQYF.

This clone was seen a handful of times. This rearrangement joins TRBV2 to TRBJ1-1, with 9 bases matching TRBD1. This CDR3 is built from 12 residues. CDR1 and CDR2 (germline): SNHLY, FYNNEI. Trimming at V came to 9 bases and at J to 5 bases, leaving 4 bases not matched to a gene. CDR3 amino acids: CASDRGLTEAFF. As DNA, the CDR3 is TGTGCCAGTGACAGGGGGTTGACTGAAGCTTTCTTT.

This clone has more than one count but fewer than ten. This chain joins TRBV5-1 and TRBJ2-3, with a weak D call TRBD2 (6 bases). V lost 9 bases and J lost 0, with 23 bases in between. Germline lookup yields CDR1 SGHRS and CDR2 YFSETQ. There are 17 residues in the CDR3. CDR3 DNA sequence: TGCGCCACTGAGGGACTTCCTCCGCCATCTAGCACAGATACGCAGTATTTT. This translates into CATEGLPPPSSTDTQYF.

V gene TRBV28 combines with J gene TRBJ2-6, with a tentative D call TRBD1 (5 bases). The CDR3 contains 14 residues. CDR1 and CDR2 (germline): MDHEN, SYDVKM. The V and J ends lost 6 bases and 2 bases respectively, with 8 bases between them. As DNA, the CDR3 is TGTGCCAGCAGAGACAGCCCTGGGGCCAACGTCCTGACTTTC. It encodes CASRDSPGANVLTF.

J is TRBJ2-5 and V is TRBV5-1, with TRBD2 matching 7 bases. Germline V CDR1 and CDR2: SGHRS, YFSETQ. V lost 0 bases, J lost 1 base, and 6 bases stayed unmatched. This CDR3 region has 16 residues. The CDR3 region is CASSLGSSGAQETQYF. CDR3 DNA sequence: TGCGCCAGCAGCTTGGGATCTAGCGGAGCCCAAGAGACCCAGTACTTC. The full variable domain, rest sourced from reference TRBV5-1 and TRBJ2-5, is KAGVTQTPRYLIKTRGQQVTLSCSPISGHRSVSWYQQTPGQGLQFLFEYFSETQRNKGNFPGRFSGRQFSNSRSEMNVSTLELGDSALYLCASSLGSSGAQETQYFGPGTRLLVL.

CDR3 DNA sequence: TGTGCCAGCAGTTTAGTTCAGGGCCAGCCCCAGCATTTT. Protein product: CASSLVQGQPQHF. J is TRBJ1-5 and V is TRBV28, with D maybe TRBD1 (5 bases). Trimming left V 2 bases short and J 7 bases short, with 9 bases between. The CDR3 contains 13 residues. Germline V lookup: CDR1 MDHEN, CDR2 SYDVKM.